These 4 T cell receptor beta chains share one sample of origin, sequenced in a study of blood T cell repertoires in COVID-19. Using immunoSEQ multiplex PCR, the repertoire was profiled, and TCRdb retains in-frame clones only, with some absent. The data hold about 84,000 clones, with around 83% observed a single time. The sequencing input was peripheral blood. The origin of the receptors is an elderly man with active or convalescent COVID-19.

The gene calls are TRBV5-1 and TRBJ1-6, with 9 bases identical to TRBD1. CDR3 length: 14 residues. The V gene end was trimmed by 0 bases and the J gene end by 8 bases; junction bases not matched to a gene: 0. Germline V lookup: CDR1 SGHRS, CDR2 YFSETQ. CDR3 region: CASSLGTGDSPLHF. In DNA form, the CDR3 reads TGCGCCAGCAGCTTGGGGACAGGGGATTCACCCCTCCACTTT.

The V gene is TRBV4-2, the J gene TRBJ1-2; D unclear. Trimming left V 0 bases short and J 0 bases short, with 8 bases between. Germline V gives CDR1 LGHNA, CDR2 YNFKEQ. The CDR3 consists of 15 residues. CDR3 sequence reads: CASSQEWQANYGYTF. As DNA, the CDR3 is TGTGCCAGCAGCCAAGAATGGCAGGCTAACTATGGCTACACCTTC.

The chain has TRBV12-3 or TRBV12-4 and TRBJ1-2; perhaps TRBD1 as D (6 bases). This CDR3 comprises 13 residues. V lost 1 base and J lost 9, with 12 bases in between. The CDR3 DNA reads TGTGCCAGCAGTTTAGGGACAGAACGGAGCTACACCTTC. This codes for CASSLGTERSYTF.

The V gene is TRBV19, the J gene TRBJ2-2; D remains ambiguous. V dropped 11 bases and J dropped 4 bases, with 11 bases sitting between them. This CDR3 spans 12 amino acids. Germline V gene sequence: CDR1 LNHDA, CDR2 SQIVND (reference sequence). The CDR3 sequence: CASTRFTGELFF. CDR3 DNA sequence: TGTGCCTCCACCCGGTTCACCGGGGAGCTGTTTTTT.